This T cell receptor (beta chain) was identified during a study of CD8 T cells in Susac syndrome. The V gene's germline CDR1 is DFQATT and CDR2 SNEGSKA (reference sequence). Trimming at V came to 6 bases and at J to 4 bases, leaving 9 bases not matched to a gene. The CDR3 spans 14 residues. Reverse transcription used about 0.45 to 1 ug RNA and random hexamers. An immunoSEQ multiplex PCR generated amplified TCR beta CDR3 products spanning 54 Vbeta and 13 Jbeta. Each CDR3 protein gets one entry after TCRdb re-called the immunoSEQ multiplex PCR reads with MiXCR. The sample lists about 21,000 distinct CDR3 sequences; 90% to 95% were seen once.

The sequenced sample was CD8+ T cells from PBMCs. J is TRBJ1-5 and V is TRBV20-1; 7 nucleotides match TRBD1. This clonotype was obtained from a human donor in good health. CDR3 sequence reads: CSATDRVENQPQHF. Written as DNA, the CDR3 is TGCAGTGCAACCGACAGGGTAGAGAATCAGCCCCAGCATTTT.